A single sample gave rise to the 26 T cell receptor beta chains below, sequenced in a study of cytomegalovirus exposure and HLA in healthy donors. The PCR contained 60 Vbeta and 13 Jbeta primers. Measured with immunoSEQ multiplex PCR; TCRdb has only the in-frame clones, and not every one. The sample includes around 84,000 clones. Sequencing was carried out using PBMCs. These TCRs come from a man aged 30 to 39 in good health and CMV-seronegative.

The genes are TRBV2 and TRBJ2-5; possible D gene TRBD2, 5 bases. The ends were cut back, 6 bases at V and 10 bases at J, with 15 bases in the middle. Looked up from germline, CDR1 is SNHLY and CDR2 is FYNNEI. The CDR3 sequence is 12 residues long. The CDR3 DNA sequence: TGTGCCAGCAGGAGGGTAATAGAGGTCCAGTACTTC. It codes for CASRRVIEVQYF. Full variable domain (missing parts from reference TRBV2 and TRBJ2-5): EPEVTQTPSHQVTQMGQEVILRCVPISNHLYFYWYRQILGQKVEFLVSFYNNEISEKSEIFDDQFSVERPDGSNFTLKIRSTKLEDSAMYFCASRRVIEVQYFGPGTRLLVL.

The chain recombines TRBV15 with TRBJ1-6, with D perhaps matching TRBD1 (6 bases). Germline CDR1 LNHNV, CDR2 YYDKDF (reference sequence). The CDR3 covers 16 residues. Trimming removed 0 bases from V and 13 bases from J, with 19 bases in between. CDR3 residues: CATSRDHRAQGGPLHF. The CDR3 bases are TGTGCCACCAGCAGAGACCACAGGGCCCAGGGAGGGCCCCTCCACTTT.

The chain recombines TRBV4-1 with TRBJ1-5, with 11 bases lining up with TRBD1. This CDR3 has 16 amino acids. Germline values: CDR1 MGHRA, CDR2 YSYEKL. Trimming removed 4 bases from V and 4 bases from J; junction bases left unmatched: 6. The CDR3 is CASSLGQGALNQPQHF. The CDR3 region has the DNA TGCGCCAGCAGCCTTGGACAGGGGGCCCTTAATCAGCCCCAGCATTTT.

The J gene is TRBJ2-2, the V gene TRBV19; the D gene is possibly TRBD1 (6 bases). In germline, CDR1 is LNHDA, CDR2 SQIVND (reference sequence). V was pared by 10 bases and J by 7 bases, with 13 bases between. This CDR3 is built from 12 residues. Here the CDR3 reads CATTGHHGELFF. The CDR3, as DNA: TGTGCCACGACAGGCCATCACGGGGAGCTGTTTTTT.

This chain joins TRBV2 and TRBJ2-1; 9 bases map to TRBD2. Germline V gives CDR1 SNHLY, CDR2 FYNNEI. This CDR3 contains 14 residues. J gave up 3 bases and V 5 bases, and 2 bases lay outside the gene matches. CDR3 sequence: CASSLLAGYNEQFF. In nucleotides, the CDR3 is TGTGCCAGCAGTTTACTAGCGGGCTACAATGAGCAGTTCTTC.

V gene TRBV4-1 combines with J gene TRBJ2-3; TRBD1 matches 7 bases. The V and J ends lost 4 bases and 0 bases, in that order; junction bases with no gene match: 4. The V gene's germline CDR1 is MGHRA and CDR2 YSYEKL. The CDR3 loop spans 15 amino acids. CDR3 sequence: CASSRTGPSTDTQYF. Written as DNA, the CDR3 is TGCGCCAGCAGCCGGACAGGACCTAGCACAGATACGCAGTATTTT.

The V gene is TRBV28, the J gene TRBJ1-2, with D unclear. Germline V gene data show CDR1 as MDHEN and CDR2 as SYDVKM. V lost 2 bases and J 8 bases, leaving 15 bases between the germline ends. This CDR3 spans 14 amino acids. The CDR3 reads CASSLERAWRGYTF. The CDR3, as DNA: TGTGCCAGCAGTTTAGAGAGGGCCTGGAGAGGCTACACCTTC.

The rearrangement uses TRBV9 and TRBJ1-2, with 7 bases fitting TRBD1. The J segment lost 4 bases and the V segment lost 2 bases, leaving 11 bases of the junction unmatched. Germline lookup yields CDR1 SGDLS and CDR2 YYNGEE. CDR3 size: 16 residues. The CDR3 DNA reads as TGTGCCAGCAGCGTGATGTCACAGGGGCAAGGCTATGGCTACACCTTC. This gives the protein CASSVMSQGQGYGYTF.

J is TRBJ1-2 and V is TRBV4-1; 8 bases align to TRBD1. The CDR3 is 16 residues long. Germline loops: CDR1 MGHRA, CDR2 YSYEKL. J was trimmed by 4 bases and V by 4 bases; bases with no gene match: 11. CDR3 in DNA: TGCGCCAGCAGCCTCCGGACAGGGCTCCCGATCTATGGCTACACCTTC. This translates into CASSLRTGLPIYGYTF.

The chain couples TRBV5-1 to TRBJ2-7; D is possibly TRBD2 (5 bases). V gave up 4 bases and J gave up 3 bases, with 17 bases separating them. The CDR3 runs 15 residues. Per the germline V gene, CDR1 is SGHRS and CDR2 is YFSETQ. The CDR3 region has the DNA TGCGCCAGCAGCACCCTCCCCGGGAACATCTACGAGCAGTACTTC. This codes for CASSTLPGNIYEQYF.

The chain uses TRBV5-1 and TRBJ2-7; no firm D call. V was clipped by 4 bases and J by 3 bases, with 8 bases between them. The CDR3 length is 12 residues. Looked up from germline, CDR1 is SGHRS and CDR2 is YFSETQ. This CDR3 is CASSPRDYEQYF. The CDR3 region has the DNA TGCGCCAGCAGCCCCCGAGACTACGAGCAGTACTTC.

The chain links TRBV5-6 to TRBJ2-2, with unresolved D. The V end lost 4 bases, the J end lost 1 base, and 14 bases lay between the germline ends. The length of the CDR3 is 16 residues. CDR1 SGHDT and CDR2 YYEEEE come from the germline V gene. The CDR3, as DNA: TGTGCCAGCAGCCCCTTTTTAGAGCTGAACACCGGGGAGCTGTTTTTT. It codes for CASSPFLELNTGELFF.

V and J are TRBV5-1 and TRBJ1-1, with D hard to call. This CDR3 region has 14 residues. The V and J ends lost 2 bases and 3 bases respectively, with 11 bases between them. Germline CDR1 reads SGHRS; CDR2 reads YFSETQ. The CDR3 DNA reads TGCGCCAGCAGCTTAAAGGTCGGGGACACTGAAGCTTTCTTT. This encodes CASSLKVGDTEAFF.

CDR3 region: CASSPPGAQYF. The DNA of the CDR3 is TGCGCCAGCTCCCCGCCGGGGGCCCAGTACTTC. The genes are TRBV10-2 and TRBJ2-5, with D possibly matching TRBD2 (6 bases). Germline CDR1 WSHSY, CDR2 SAAADI. This CDR3 is 11 amino acids long. Trimming shortened V by 8 bases and J by 9 bases, and 13 bases separated the two germline ends.

The DNA for the CDR3 is TGTGCCAGCAGTTACTCCGGCGGAGCGACCTATGGCTACACCTTC. Its translation is CASSYSGGATYGYTF. The chain couples TRBV6-5 to TRBJ1-2, with D unresolved. V was trimmed by 0 bases and J by 4 bases, leaving 12 bases between them. Germline V gene sequence: CDR1 MNHEY, CDR2 SVGAGI. CDR3 length: 15 residues.

CDR3 amino acids: CSAGTGPNYGYTF. The DNA for the CDR3 is TGCAGCGCCGGGACAGGGCCTAACTATGGCTACACCTTC. This chain links TRBV29-1 with TRBJ1-2; 9 positions agree with TRBD1. Germline assignment: CDR1 SQVTM and CDR2 ANQGSEA. V shed 7 bases and J 0 bases; nucleotides not matched to a gene: 3. This CDR3 is built from 13 residues.

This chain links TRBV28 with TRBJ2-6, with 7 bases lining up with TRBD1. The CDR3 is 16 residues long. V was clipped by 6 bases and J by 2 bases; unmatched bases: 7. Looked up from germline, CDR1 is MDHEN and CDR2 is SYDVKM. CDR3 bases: TGTGCCAGCAGGTCCACAGGGGATCCTGGGGCCAACGTCCTGACTTTC. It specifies CASRSTGDPGANVLTF.

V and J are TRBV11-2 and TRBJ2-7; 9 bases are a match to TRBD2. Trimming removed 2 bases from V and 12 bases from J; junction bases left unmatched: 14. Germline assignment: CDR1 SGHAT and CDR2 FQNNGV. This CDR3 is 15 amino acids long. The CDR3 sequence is CASSLTLAGSGGPYF. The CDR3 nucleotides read TGTGCCAGCAGCTTAACGCTAGCGGGGAGTGGAGGTCCGTACTTC. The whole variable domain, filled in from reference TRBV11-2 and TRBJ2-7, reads EAGVAQSPRYKIIEKRQSVAFWCNPISGHATLYWYQQILGQGPKLLIQFQNNGVVDDSQLPKDRFSAERLKGVDSTLKIQPAKLEDSAVYLCASSLTLAGSGGPYFGPGTRLTVT.

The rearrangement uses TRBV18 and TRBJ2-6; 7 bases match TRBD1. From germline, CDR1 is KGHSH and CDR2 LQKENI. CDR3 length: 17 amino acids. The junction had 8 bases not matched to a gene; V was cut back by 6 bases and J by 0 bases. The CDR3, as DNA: TGTGCCAGCTCCCCCTTGGGACAGAGCTCTGGGGCCAACGTCCTGACTTTC. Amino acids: CASSPLGQSSGANVLTF.

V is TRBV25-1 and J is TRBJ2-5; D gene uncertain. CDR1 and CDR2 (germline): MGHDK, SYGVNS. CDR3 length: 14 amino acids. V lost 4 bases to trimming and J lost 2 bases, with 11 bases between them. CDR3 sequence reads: CASSGQHQQETQYF. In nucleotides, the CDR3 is TGTGCCAGCAGTGGACAACACCAGCAAGAGACCCAGTACTTC.

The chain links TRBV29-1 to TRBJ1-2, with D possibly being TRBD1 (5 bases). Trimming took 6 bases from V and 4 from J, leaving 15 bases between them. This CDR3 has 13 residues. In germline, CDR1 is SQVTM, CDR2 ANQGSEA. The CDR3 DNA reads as TGCAGCGTCGGTCAGGGTCTTGGCTATGGCTACACCTTC. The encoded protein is CSVGQGLGYGYTF.

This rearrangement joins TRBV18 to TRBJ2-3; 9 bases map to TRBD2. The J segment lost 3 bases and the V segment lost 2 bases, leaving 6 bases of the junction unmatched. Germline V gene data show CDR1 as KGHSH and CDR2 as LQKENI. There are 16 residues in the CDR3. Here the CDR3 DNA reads TGTGCCAGCTCACCATTAGCGGGGGCTCGAACAGATACGCAGTATTTT. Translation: CASSPLAGARTDTQYF.

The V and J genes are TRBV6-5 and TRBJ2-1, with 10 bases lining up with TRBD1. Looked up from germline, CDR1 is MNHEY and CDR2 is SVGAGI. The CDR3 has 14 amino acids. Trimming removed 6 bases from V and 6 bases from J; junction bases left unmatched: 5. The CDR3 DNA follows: TGTGCCAGCAGGGCGGGACAGGGGTTCAATGAGCAGTTCTTC. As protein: CASRAGQGFNEQFF.

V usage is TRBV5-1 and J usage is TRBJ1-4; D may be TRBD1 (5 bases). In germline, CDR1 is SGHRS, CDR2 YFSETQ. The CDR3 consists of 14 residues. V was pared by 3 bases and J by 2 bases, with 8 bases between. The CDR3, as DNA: TGCGCCAGCAGCTCCCAGGGTACTAATGAAAAACTGTTTTTT. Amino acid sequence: CASSSQGTNEKLFF.

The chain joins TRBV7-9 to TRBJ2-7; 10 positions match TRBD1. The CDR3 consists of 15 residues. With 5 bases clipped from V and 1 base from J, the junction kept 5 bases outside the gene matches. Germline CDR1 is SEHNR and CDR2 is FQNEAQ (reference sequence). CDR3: CASSARDRGSYEQYF. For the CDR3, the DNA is TGTGCCAGCAGCGCGAGGGACAGGGGATCCTACGAGCAGTACTTC.

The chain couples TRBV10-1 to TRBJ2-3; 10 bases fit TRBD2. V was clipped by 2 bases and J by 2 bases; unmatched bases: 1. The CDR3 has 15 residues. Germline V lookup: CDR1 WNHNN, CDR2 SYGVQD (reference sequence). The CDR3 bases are TGCGCCAGCAGTGAGGGGACTAGCGCCACAGATACGCAGTATTTT. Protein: CASSEGTSATDTQYF.